This TCR beta chain is drawn from a study of OX40 agonist ivuxolimab in advanced cancers. Turning to the study itself: Hepatocellular carcinoma, melanoma, renal cell or head and neck cancer was diagnosed in the dose-escalation patients. Findings of the study overall: The mean number of expanded clones was higher in CD8+ T cells than in CD4+.

Germline loops: CDR1 SGHAT, CDR2 FQNNGV. Trimming left V 1 base short and J 0 bases short, with 9 bases between. The CDR3 totals 15 residues. Here immunoSEQ multiplex PCR was the method, and the copy in TCRdb shows in-frame clones only, minus some. In the table there are around 68,000 clones, approximately 90% of which are singletons. As for this clone: What it recognizes is unknown.

Sequenced here: CD4+ or CD8+ T cells sorted from blood, sampled in a trial of the OX40 agonist ivuxolimab. This sequence joins TRBV11-2 and TRBJ1-1, with TRBD1 as a possible D gene (5 bases). The clonotype comes from an adult with an advanced solid tumor such as melanoma, head and neck, liver or kidney cancer. The CDR3: CASSLGGHMNTEAFF. The CDR3 nucleotides read TGTGCCAGCAGCTTAGGTGGACACATGAACACTGAAGCTTTCTTT.